This entry concerns a single T cell receptor beta chain. Its antigen is not known. The data originate from a study of cytomegalovirus exposure and HLA in healthy donors. Study-level background: Caucasian-associated ancestry cluster membership applied to about four fifths of under 450 genotyped donors. Study conclusions and caveats: The authors considered a cluster of highly shared sequence variants likely to be a sequencing artifact. Cytomegalovirus association was listed for approximately 160 TCR beta chains.

The V and J ends lost 6 bases and 7 bases respectively, with 21 bases between them. This CDR3 region has 15 residues. Looked up from germline, CDR1 is MNHEY and CDR2 is SVGAGI. The PCR made use of 60 Vbeta and 13 Jbeta primers. Authors' methods: Roughly 11 million shared chains were among around 80 million unique TCR beta chains counted in a later analysis. The assay was immunoSEQ multiplex PCR, and TCRdb's table has in-frame clones only and misses some. V, J and clone size are taken as reported in that table, and D and trimming were inferred from the DNA itself. The sample includes under 85,000 clones, over 70% seen only once; the top ten take less than 2%.

Sequencing was performed on PBMCs. The chain carries TRBV6-5 and TRBJ1-1; D gene ambiguous. This TCR was recovered from a man aged 35 to 55 in good health and CMV-seronegative. Here the CDR3 reads CASSRTRSAAVEAFF. In DNA form, the CDR3 reads TGTGCCAGCAGCCGCACACGTTCGGCGGCGGTTGAAGCTTTCTTT.